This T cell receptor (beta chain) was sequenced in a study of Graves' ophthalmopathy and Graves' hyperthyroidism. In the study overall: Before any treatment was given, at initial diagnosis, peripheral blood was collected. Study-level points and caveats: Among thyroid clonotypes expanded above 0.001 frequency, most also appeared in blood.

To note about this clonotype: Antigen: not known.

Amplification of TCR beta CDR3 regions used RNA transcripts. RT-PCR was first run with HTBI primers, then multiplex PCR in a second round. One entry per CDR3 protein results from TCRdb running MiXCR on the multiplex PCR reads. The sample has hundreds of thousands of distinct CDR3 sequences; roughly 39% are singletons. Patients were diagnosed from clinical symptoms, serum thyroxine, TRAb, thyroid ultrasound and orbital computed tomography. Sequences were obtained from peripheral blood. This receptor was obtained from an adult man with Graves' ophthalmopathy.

The chain's CDR3 is CATATGGEKLFF. As DNA, the CDR3 is TGTGCCACCGCGACAGGGGGAGAAAAACTGTTTTTT. The chain recombines TRBV15 with TRBJ1-4; 9 nucleotides line up with TRBD1. J was trimmed by 8 bases and V by 8 bases; bases with no gene match: 3. Germline-derived CDR1 and CDR2 are LNHNV and YYDKDF (reference sequence). The CDR3 consists of 12 residues.